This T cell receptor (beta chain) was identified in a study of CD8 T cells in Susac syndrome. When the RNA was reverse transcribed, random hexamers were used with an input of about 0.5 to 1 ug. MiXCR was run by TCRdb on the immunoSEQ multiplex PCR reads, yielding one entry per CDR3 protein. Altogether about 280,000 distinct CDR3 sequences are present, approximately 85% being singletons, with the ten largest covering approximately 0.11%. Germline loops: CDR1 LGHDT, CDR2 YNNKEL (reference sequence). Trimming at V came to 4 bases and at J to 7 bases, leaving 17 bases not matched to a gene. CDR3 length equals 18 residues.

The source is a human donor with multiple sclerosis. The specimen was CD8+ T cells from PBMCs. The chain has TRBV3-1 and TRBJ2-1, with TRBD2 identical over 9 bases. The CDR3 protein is CASSPGRAAGGYWNEQFF. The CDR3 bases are TGTGCCAGCAGCCCAGGGAGAGCGGCGGGAGGGTATTGGAATGAGCAGTTCTTC.